The 16 T cell receptor beta chains below all came from one sample that was sequenced in a study of blood T cells in healthy people across ages. Sample-barcoded 5' priming and a J-beta primer mix drove a second PCR of roughly 6 to 12 cycles. MiXCR, run by TCRdb on the 5' RACE reads, gives a single entry per CDR3 protein. The sample has about 1,000,000 distinct CDR3 sequences, 35% to 55% seen once; the top ten hold 18%. The specimen was blood. The receptors stem from a woman aged 60-70 years in good health.

V gene TRBV3-1 combines with J gene TRBJ1-5; 7 bases map to TRBD1. V dropped 3 bases and J dropped 3; count of bases not matched to a gene: 2. Germline V lookup: CDR1 LGHDT, CDR2 YNNKEL (reference sequence). This CDR3 is 14 amino acids long. The CDR3 spells CASSQTGPNQPQHF. CDR3 coding DNA: TGTGCCAGCAGCCAGACAGGGCCCAATCAGCCCCAGCATTTT.

J is TRBJ2-4 and V is TRBV6-2 or TRBV6-3; D not resolved. The J call may be wrong; the DNA end is better matched by TRBJ2-7. Germline assignment: CDR1 MNHEY and CDR2 SVGEGT. CDR3 size: 11 residues. The CDR3 loop reads CASTNRYEQYF. The CDR3 DNA sequence: TGTGCCAGCACTAACCGCTACGAGCAGTACTTC.

This clonotype was detected a few times. The rearrangement joins TRBV6-2 or TRBV6-3 to TRBJ2-5; 12 nucleotides align to TRBD2. Germline CDR1 MNHEY, CDR2 SVGEGT. Trimming cost V 7 bases and J 5 bases; bases outside gene matches: 8. There are 15 residues in the CDR3. The CDR3 region has the DNA TGTGCCAGCAACCGACTAGCGGGAGTTGGGGAGACCCAGTACTTC. Amino acids: CASNRLAGVGETQYF.

Worth noting for this clonotype: This may be a read error, as it is one base from a much larger clone. The chain uses TRBV29-1 and TRBJ2-5; the D call may be TRBD1 or TRBD2 (5 bases each). Per germline, CDR1 SQVTM and CDR2 ANQGSEA. The length of the CDR3 is 12 residues. V dropped 3 bases and J dropped 9 bases, with 14 bases sitting between them. CDR3 coding DNA: TGCAGCGTTGATTCAGGGATGGAGGCCCAGTACTTC. It codes for CSVDSGMEAQYF.

J is TRBJ2-5 and V is TRBV20-1; 10 bases match TRBD2. This CDR3 spans 15 amino acids. V lost 1 base, J lost 5 bases, and 7 bases stayed unmatched. Germline CDR1 and CDR2: DFQATT and SNEGSKA (reference sequence). In DNA, the CDR3 is TGCAGTGCTAGAGCCCTAGCGGGAGTGAGTGAGACCCAGTACTTC. Translating gives CSARALAGVSETQYF.

The chain couples TRBV29-1 to TRBJ2-2; a weak D match, TRBD1 (5 bases). The V end lost 4 bases, the J end lost 5 bases, and 14 bases lay between the germline ends. Looked up from germline, CDR1 is SQVTM and CDR2 is ANQGSEA. The CDR3 spans 14 residues. In DNA form, the CDR3 reads TGCAGCGTTGTTTGGTTAACAGGAACCGGGGAGCTGTTTTTT. Translating gives CSVVWLTGTGELFF.

The V call is TRBV4-1, the J call TRBJ2-5; 10 nucleotides agree with TRBD2. Germline V lookup: CDR1 MGHRA, CDR2 YSYEKL. The CDR3 extends over 18 amino acids. V gave up 3 bases and J gave up 11 bases; unmatched junction bases: 21. The chain's CDR3 is CASSHLGLAGEGYNEQYF. The DNA of the CDR3 is TGCGCCAGCAGCCACCTTGGGCTAGCGGGAGAGGGCTACAATGAGCAGTACTTC.

Note on this clonotype: At one end, the junction sequence differs from germline, possibly due to a read error. The chain joins TRBV4-2 to TRBJ2-1; a weak D match, TRBD2 (5 bases). CDR3 size: 12 residues. Germline CDR1 and CDR2: LGHNA and YNFKEQ. The DNA of the CDR3 is TGTGCCAGCAACCAAGAGGGAAATGAGCAGTTCTTC. Its protein is CASNQEGNEQFF.

The V call is TRBV28, the J call TRBJ2-1, with D unresolved. V lost 1 base to trimming and J lost 12 bases, with 13 bases between them. The CDR3 runs to 13 residues. Germline CDR1 and CDR2: MDHEN and SYDVKM. CDR3 amino acids: CASSLYGQMGQFF. The CDR3 region has the DNA TGTGCCAGCAGTTTATACGGCCAGATGGGGCAGTTCTTC. The variable domain in full, completed from reference TRBV28 and TRBJ2-1, reads DVKVTQSSRYLVKRTGEKVFLECVQDMDHENMFWYRQDPGLGLRLIYFSYDVKMKEKGDIPEGYSVSREKKERFSLILESASTNQTSMYLCASSLYGQMGQFFGPGTRLTVL.

The chain employs TRBV27 and TRBJ2-7; 7 bases fit TRBD1. The germline CDR1 and CDR2 sequences are MNHEY and SMNVEV (reference sequence). The CDR3 covers 15 residues. The junction had 14 bases not matched to a gene; V was cut back by 5 bases and J by 7 bases. The CDR3 region is CASSQGQIYSNEQYF. CDR3 nucleotides: TGTGCCAGCAGTCAGGGACAGATATATAGCAATGAGCAGTACTTC.

V is TRBV3-1 and J is TRBJ2-7; possible D gene TRBD2, 5 bases. Trimming took 0 bases from V and 5 from J, leaving 14 bases between them. Germline V gene data show CDR1 as LGHDT and CDR2 as YNNKEL (reference sequence). This CDR3 comprises 15 residues. CDR3 DNA sequence: TGTGCCAGCAGCCAAGATGGAGGTAGTCGGGACGAGCAGTACTTC. Its protein is CASSQDGGSRDEQYF.

This chain links TRBV11-1 with TRBJ2-3; D remains unclear. Germline V lookup: CDR1 SGHAT, CDR2 FQDESV (reference sequence). CDR3 size: 11 residues. V shed 1 base and J shed 11 bases, with 7 bases lying between them. CDR3 sequence reads: CASSLDAQQYF. DNA of the CDR3: TGTGCCAGCAGCTTAGATGCCCAGCAGTATTTT.

The chain couples TRBV3-1 to TRBJ2-3; D is uncertain. Germline assignment: CDR1 LGHDT and CDR2 YNNKEL (reference sequence). The CDR3 totals 15 residues. Trimming stripped 2 bases from V and 1 base from J, with 10 bases between. The CDR3: CASSQSHVGTDTQYF. In DNA, the CDR3 is TGTGCCAGCAGCCAATCACATGTTGGCACAGATACGCAGTATTTT.

This clonotype was seen a few times. V is TRBV12-5 and J is TRBJ2-7, with 11 positions matching TRBD2. Looked up from germline, CDR1 is LGHNT and CDR2 is FRNRAP. V was clipped by 6 bases and J by 3 bases; unmatched bases: 10. The CDR3 runs 16 residues. Written as DNA, the CDR3 is TGTGCTAGTGGGGTCCTAGCGGGAGGTGGTAACTACGAGCAGTACTTC. Encoded protein: CASGVLAGGGNYEQYF.

This chain connects TRBV29-1 to TRBJ2-6; the match to TRBD1 covers 7 bases. Germline V gene sequence: CDR1 SQVTM, CDR2 ANQGSEA. With 6 bases clipped from V and 0 bases from J, the junction kept 8 bases outside the gene matches. The CDR3 runs to 16 residues. In nucleotides, the CDR3 is TGCAGCGTATGGACAGGTGGGGGCTCTGGGGCCAACGTCCTGACTTTC. As protein: CSVWTGGGSGANVLTF.

In DNA form, the CDR3 reads TGTGCCAGCAGCGTAGGGGCAGTCTCTAACTATGGCTACACCTTC. Its protein product is CASSVGAVSNYGYTF. The genes are TRBV9 and TRBJ1-2; D unresolved. The CDR3 has 15 amino acids. Germline CDR1 is SGDLS and CDR2 is YYNGEE. Trimming took off 0 bases at V and 0 bases at J, with 9 bases between the two ends.